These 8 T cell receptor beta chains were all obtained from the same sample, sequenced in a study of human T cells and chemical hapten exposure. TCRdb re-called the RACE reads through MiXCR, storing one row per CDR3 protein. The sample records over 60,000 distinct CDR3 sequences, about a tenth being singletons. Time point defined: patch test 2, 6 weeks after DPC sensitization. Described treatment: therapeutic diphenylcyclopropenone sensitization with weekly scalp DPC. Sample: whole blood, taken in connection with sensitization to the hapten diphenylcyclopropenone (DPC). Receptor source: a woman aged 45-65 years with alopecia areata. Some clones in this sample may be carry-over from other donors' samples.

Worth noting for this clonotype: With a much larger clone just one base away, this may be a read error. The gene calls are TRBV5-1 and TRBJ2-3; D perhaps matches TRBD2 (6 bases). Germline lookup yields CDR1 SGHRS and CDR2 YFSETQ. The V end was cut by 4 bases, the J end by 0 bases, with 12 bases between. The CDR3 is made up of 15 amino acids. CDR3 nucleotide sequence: TGCGCCAGCAGCCCCTCTAGCGAAAGCACAGATACGCAGTATTTT. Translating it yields CASSPSSESTDTQYF.

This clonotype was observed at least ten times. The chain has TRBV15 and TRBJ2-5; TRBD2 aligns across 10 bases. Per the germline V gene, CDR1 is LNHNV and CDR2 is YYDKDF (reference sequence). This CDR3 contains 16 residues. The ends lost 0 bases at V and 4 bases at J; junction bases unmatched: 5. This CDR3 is CATSRDLRLAGETQYF. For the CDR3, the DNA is TGTGCCACCAGCAGAGATCTAAGACTAGCGGGAGAGACCCAGTACTTC.

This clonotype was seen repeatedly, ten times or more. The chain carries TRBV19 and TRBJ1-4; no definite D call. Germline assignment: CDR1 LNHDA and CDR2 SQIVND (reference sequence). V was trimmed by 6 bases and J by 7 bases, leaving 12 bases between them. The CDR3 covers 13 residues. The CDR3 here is CASSGNGREKLFF. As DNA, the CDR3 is TGTGCCAGTAGCGGAAACGGACGTGAAAAACTGTTTTTT.

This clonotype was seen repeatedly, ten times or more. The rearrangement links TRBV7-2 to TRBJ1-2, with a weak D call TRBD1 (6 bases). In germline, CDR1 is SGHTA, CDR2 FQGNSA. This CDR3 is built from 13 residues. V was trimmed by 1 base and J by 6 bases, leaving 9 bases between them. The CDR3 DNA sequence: TGTGCCAGCAGCTTAGTGCAGGGGAATGGCTACACCTTC. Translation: CASSLVQGNGYTF.

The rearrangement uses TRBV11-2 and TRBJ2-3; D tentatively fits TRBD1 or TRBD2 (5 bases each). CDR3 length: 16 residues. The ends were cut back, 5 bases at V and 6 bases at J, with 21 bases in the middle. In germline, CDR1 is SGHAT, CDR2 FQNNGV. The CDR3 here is CASSAPVAVGADTQYF. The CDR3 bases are TGTGCCAGCAGCGCCCCCGTTGCCGTCGGGGCTGATACGCAGTATTTT.

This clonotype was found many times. Written as DNA, the CDR3 is TGTGCCAGCAGCCAAGTTAGGGATACGCAGTATTTT. Protein sequence: CASSQVRDTQYF. The chain recombines TRBV3-1 with TRBJ2-3; D gene unclear. Germline CDR1 is LGHDT and CDR2 is YNNKEL (reference sequence). This CDR3 comprises 12 residues. V was trimmed by 1 base and J by 6 bases, leaving 5 bases between them.

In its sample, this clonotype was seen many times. CDR3 residues: CASSARGQLYSNQPQHF. CDR3 nucleotide sequence: TGTGCCAGTAGTGCTCGGGGACAGCTTTATAGCAATCAGCCCCAGCATTTT. The chain carries TRBV19 and TRBJ1-5, with TRBD1 matching 7 bases. Germline CDR1 reads LNHDA; CDR2 reads SQIVND (reference sequence). The CDR3 spans 17 residues. The V gene end was trimmed by 5 bases and the J gene end by 0 bases; junction bases not matched to a gene: 10.

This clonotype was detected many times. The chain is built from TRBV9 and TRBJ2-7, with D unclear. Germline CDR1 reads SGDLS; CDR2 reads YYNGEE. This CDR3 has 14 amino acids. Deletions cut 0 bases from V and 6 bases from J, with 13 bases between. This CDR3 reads CASSVDGPFSEQYF. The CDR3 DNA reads TGTGCCAGCAGCGTAGACGGTCCGTTCTCCGAGCAGTACTTC.